Each of the 8 T cell receptor beta chains below was sequenced from the same sample in a study of T cells in Graves' hyperthyroidism and ophthalmopathy. Researchers took RNA transcripts and amplified the TCR beta CDR3 regions from them. The HTBI primer set served for first-round RT-PCR of the TCR CDR3. One entry per CDR3 protein, called by TCRdb with MiXCR from the multiplex PCR reads. This sample has roughly 550,000 distinct CDR3 sequences, with around 16% found just once. The source material was blood. The receptors originated from a woman in her thirties with Graves' ophthalmopathy.

This clonotype was observed a few times. One end of the junction does not line up with germline, which may come from a read error. The chain is built from TRBV12-3 or TRBV12-4 and TRBJ2-5, with a weak D call TRBD1 (5 bases). The CDR3 contains 14 residues. The CDR3 is CASTLGAVQETQYF. CDR3 DNA sequence: TGTGCCAGCACTTTAGGGGCGGTTCAAGAGACCCAGTACTTC.

This clonotype has at least ten counts. The chain combines TRBV28 with TRBJ1-5, with D hard to call. V gave up 5 bases and J gave up 3 bases, with 11 bases separating them. The germline gives CDR1 MDHEN, CDR2 SYDVKM. There are 14 residues in the CDR3. The CDR3 nucleotides read TGTGCCAGCAGTCTTCGGCTCATCAATCAGCCCCAGCATTTT. Its translation: CASSLRLINQPQHF.

This clonotype has at least ten counts. The chain couples TRBV28 to TRBJ2-1; TRBD2 aligns across 11 bases. After removal of 6 bases from V and 8 bases from J, the junction contained 12 bases not matched to a gene. Germline CDR1 and CDR2: MDHEN and SYDVKM. The CDR3 has 16 amino acids. CDR3 DNA sequence: TGTGCCAGCAGCCCTGCCACTAGCGGGAGACGGGATGAGCAGTTCTTC. It yields the protein CASSPATSGRRDEQFF.

This clonotype has a handful of counts. The chain recombines TRBV28 with TRBJ1-5; 8 nucleotides agree with TRBD1. The length of the CDR3 is 14 residues. V shed 6 bases, J shed 9 bases, and the junction held 10 bases outside the gene matches. Germline V lookup: CDR1 MDHEN, CDR2 SYDVKM. The CDR3 nucleotides are TGTGCCAGCAGGATCCAACAGGGACAGGCGCCCCAGCATTTT. Protein product: CASRIQQGQAPQHF.

This clonotype was seen a handful of times. This chain uses TRBV12-3 or TRBV12-4 with TRBJ2-2; 14 bases align to TRBD2. The CDR3 length is 15 residues. Unmatched junction bases numbered 5, after V lost 9 bases and J lost 5 bases. The CDR3 sequence is CASKTSGRVTGELFF. The CDR3 DNA is TGTGCCAGTAAGACTAGCGGGAGGGTTACCGGGGAGCTGTTTTTT.

This clonotype was seen repeatedly, ten times or more. This chain uses TRBV20-1 with TRBJ2-3, with unresolved D. The CDR3 extends over 14 amino acids. Trimming removed 4 bases from V and 6 bases from J, with 17 bases in between. The germline CDR1 and CDR2 sequences are DFQATT and SNEGSKA (reference sequence). The CDR3 DNA reads TGCAGTGCTACCCCAGGTCTGTCTGGGGATACGCAGTATTTT. Amino acids: CSATPGLSGDTQYF.

This clonotype was seen repeatedly, ten times or more. The J gene is TRBJ2-3, the V gene TRBV30; the match to TRBD2 covers 9 bases. This CDR3 is built from 14 residues. Germline-derived CDR1 and CDR2 are GTSNPN and SVGIG (reference sequence). CDR3 sequence: CLAGASLSTDTQYF. For the CDR3, the DNA is TGTTTAGCGGGAGCCTCACTAAGCACAGATACGCAGTATTTT.

This chain connects TRBV5-1 to TRBJ2-5; no firm D call. Germline V gene lookup returns CDR1 SGHRS and CDR2 YFSETQ. Trimming cost V 2 bases and J 4 bases, with 12 bases left between them. The length of the CDR3 is 14 residues. CDR3 sequence (DNA): TGCGCCAGCAGCTTTTCGGCGAGCCGAGAGACCCAGTACTTC. Translated: CASSFSASRETQYF.